This T cell receptor (beta chain) was sequenced in a study of blood T cell repertoires in COVID-19. Overall study context: The United States, Italy and Spain were the sources of the acute and convalescent COVID-19 samples.

Original processing methods: Nucleated cell number was recorded as an estimate derived from reference gene primer amplification. TCRdb's table, derived via immunoSEQ multiplex PCR, lists solely in-frame clones and lacks some. V and J calls and clone size are copied from that table; D and trimming were computed from the DNA. The sample lists tens of thousands of clones; about 88% were seen once. Deletions cut 10 bases from V and 5 bases from J, with 14 bases between. This CDR3 has 12 residues. The germline CDR1 and CDR2 sequences are SNHLY and FYNNEI. The rearrangement links TRBV2 to TRBJ1-2, with D unclear. The sample comprised peripheral blood. The source is a human donor in a cohort sampled during active COVID-19. As DNA, the CDR3 is TGTGCCACCGACCCAGGACTTTATGGCTACACCTTC. It translates to CATDPGLYGYTF. Full variable domain (outside the CDR3, taken from reference TRBV2 and TRBJ1-2): EPEVTQTPSHQVTQMGQEVILRCVPISNHLYFYWYRQILGQKVEFLVSFYNNEISEKSEIFDDQFSVERPDGSNFTLKIRSTKLEDSAMYFCATDPGLYGYTFGSGTRLTVV.